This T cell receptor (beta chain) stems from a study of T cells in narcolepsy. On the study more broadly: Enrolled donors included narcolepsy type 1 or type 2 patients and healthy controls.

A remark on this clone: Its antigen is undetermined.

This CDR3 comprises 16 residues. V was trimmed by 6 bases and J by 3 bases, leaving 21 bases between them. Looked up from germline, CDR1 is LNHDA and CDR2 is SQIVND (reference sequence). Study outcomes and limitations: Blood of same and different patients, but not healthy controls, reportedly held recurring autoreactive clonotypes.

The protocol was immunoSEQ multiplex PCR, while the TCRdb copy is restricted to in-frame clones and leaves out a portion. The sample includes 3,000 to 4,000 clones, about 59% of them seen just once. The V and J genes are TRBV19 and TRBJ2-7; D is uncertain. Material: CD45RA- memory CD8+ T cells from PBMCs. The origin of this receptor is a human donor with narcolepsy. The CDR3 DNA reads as TGTGCCAGTAGCATTGACGGCAGTGAGCCCTACTACGAGCAGTACTTC. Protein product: CASSIDGSEPYYEQYF.